Below, one TCR beta chain is given with its context. This sample was included in a study of long-term antiretroviral therapy in people with HIV. Version v3.0 of the immunoSEQ assay was performed at survey level. The protocol was immunoSEQ multiplex PCR, while the TCRdb copy is restricted to in-frame clones and leaves out a portion. Counted here are more than 6,500 clones, 65% to 75% occurring once; the ten biggest clones make up 7.5%. Germline loops: CDR1 ENHRY, CDR2 SYGVKD. Between the trimmed V and J ends, which lost 3 bases and 8 bases, there was a span of 13 bases. CDR3 length: 14 amino acids. The chain employs TRBV10-3 and TRBJ1-4; D is unclear. The receptor comes from a man in his late teens or twenties with HIV. The material was unsorted PBMCs, obtained 0.1 years before starting antiretroviral therapy. The DNA of the CDR3 is TGTGCCATCAGTGACCCCCGCGACGGGGAAAAACTGTTTTTT. Translating gives CAISDPRDGEKLFF.